The sequence of this TCR beta chain was determined in a study of blood T cells in healthy people across ages. About the research overall: The capture of about one barcoded beta molecule per two T cells was achieved by template switching.

This CDR3 comprises 17 residues. V shed 0 bases and J 5 bases; nucleotides not matched to a gene: 8. CDR1 and CDR2 (germline): SGHDT, YYEEEE. Study findings and constraints: Nothing was known about donor CMV status, and this possibly confounded expanded clonotype changes.

Together with a sample-barcoded 5' primer, a J-beta primer mix was included in a second PCR lasting about 6 to 12 cycles. Every cDNA was tagged by a template-switch adaptor with 12 random nucleotides. TCRdb reprocessed the 5' RACE reads with MiXCR, giving one entry per CDR3 protein. Of about 1.6 million distinct CDR3 sequences listed, about 31% are singletons. As concerns this clonotype: The antigen remains undetermined.

The chain joins TRBV5-6 to TRBJ2-3, with 11 bases that match TRBD1. The TCR originated in a woman in her 30s in good health. Material for sequencing was blood. The CDR3 reads CASSLDWTGGEGDTQYF. DNA of the CDR3: TGTGCCAGCAGCTTGGATTGGACAGGGGGCGAGGGAGATACGCAGTATTTT.